This is a list of T cell receptor beta chains from one sample in a study of shared clonotypes between healthy human individuals. Clones were read by immunoSEQ multiplex PCR, and TCRdb kept only the in-frame ones, dropping some. Of about 380,000 clones listed, 90% to 98% are singletons. The sequencing sample was made of memory CD8+ T cells sorted from blood. These receptor sequences come from a man between 25 and 39 years old in good health. Both conserved end residues are part of each CDR3. The D gene is left open where the match is weak. Rows may omit the clone size; those that give it use once, few, many or a size class.

NA	TRBV19	TRBJ1-5	12	NA	CASSMLNQPQHF	TGTGCCAGTAGTATGTTAAATCAGCCCCAGCATTTT
NA	TRBV30	TRBJ1-5	13	NA	CAWSPQANQPQHF	TGTGCCTGGAGTCCCCAGGCGAATCAGCCCCAGCATTTT
NA	TRBV10-3	TRBJ1-3	12	NA	CATGSSGNTIYF	TGTGCCACAGGGAGCTCTGGAAACACCATATATTTT
NA	TRBV29-1	TRBJ2-7	16	TRBD1	CSVEGQGGQGYYEQYF	TGCAGCGTTGAAGGGCAGGGCGGACAGGGTTACTACGAGCAGTACTTC
NA	TRBV4-2	TRBJ2-4	21	TRBD2	CASSQESGGLAGPLAKNIQYF	TGTGCCAGCAGCCAAGAGAGCGGGGGACTAGCGGGGCCTTTAGCCAAAAACATTCAGTACTTC
NA	TRBV5-6	TRBJ2-7	16	TRBD1	CASSLETGTGIYEQYF	TGTGCCAGCAGCTTAGAAACCGGGACAGGGATCTACGAGCAGTACTTC
NA	TRBV2	TRBJ1-2	12	TRBD1	CASRTGGYGYTF	TGTGCCAGCAGGACAGGGGGCTATGGCTACACCTTC
NA	TRBV7-2	TRBJ1-1	13	NA	CASSLVWGTEAFF	TGTGCCAGCAGCTTAGTTTGGGGGACTGAAGCTTTCTTT
NA	TRBV7-8	TRBJ2-2	12	NA	CASSLRSGELFF	TGTGCCAGCAGCTTACGGTCCGGGGAGCTGTTTTTT
once	TRBV19	TRBJ2-3	13	NA	CASVGRGTDTQYF	TGTGCCAGTGTAGGCAGGGGCACAGATACGCAGTATTTT
NA	TRBV10-3	TRBJ1-3	13	NA	CAIKPDSGNTIYF	TGTGCCATCAAACCAGACTCTGGAAACACCATATATTTT
NA	TRBV7-3	TRBJ2-5	13	NA	CASSLSGQETQYF	TGTGCCAGCAGCTTAAGCGGACAAGAGACCCAGTACTTC
NA	TRBV6-7	TRBJ2-3	15	NA	CARDRTGETSVTQYF	TGTGCCAGGGACAGGACGGGGGAGACATCAGTTACGCAGTATTTT
NA	TRBV12-5	TRBJ2-3	15	TRBD1	CASGGEGARTDTQYF	TGTGCTAGTGGTGGTGAGGGGGCGCGGACAGATACGCAGTATTTT
NA	TRBV4-1	TRBJ2-1	15	TRBD2	CASSLGTSGRYEQFF	TGCGCCAGCAGCCTCGGGACTAGCGGGAGATATGAGCAGTTCTTC
NA	TRBV5-1	TRBJ2-3	16	NA	CASSLGLFFSTDTQYF	TGCGCCAGCAGCTTGGGACTCTTTTTTAGCACAGATACGCAGTATTTT
NA	TRBV7-9	TRBJ1-2	15	NA	CASSLESGPQGGYTF	TGTGCCAGCAGCTTAGAAAGCGGGCCCCAGGGAGGCTACACCTTC
NA	TRBV5-1	TRBJ1-3	12	NA	CASSETGNTIYF	TGCGCCAGCAGCGAGACTGGAAACACCATATATTTT
NA	TRBV10-3	TRBJ2-3	17	NA	CAISESGRVVLTDTQYF	TGTGCCATCAGTGAATCGGGGCGGGTAGTCCTCACAGATACGCAGTATTTT
NA	TRBV19	TRBJ2-1	23	TRBD2	CASSKSPVFPGLAVKGIYNEQFF	TGTGCCAGTAGTAAATCCCCTGTATTTCCGGGACTAGCGGTGAAAGGGATCTACAATGAGCAGTTCTTC
NA	TRBV15	TRBJ2-1	15	NA	CATSRAQLVKNEQFF	TGTGCCACCAGCAGAGCTCAACTAGTAAAGAATGAGCAGTTCTTC
NA	TRBV28	TRBJ2-3	17	TRBD2	CASSFGPGLAGTDTQYF	TGTGCCAGCAGTTTCGGTCCGGGACTAGCGGGAACAGATACGCAGTATTTT
NA	TRBV28	TRBJ2-2	15	NA	CASSLRLTNTGELFF	TGTGCCAGCAGTTTACGACTAACCAACACCGGGGAGCTGTTTTTT
NA	TRBV30	TRBJ1-3	12	NA	CAWRTVRDTIYF	TGTGCCTGGAGGACGGTACGAGACACCATATATTTT
NA	TRBV9	TRBJ2-7	15	TRBD1	CASSVAGTGGAEQYF	TGTGCCAGCAGCGTAGCCGGGACAGGGGGCGCCGAGCAGTACTTC
NA	TRBV28	TRBJ1-2	12	NA	CASTGQHYGYTF	TGTGCCAGCACCGGACAGCACTATGGCTACACCTTC
NA	TRBV30	TRBJ2-5	13	NA	CAWTRQVQETQYF	TGTGCCTGGACCAGACAGGTCCAAGAGACCCAGTACTTC
NA	TRBV28	TRBJ1-5	15	TRBD1	CASSSRDRLNQPQHF	TGTGCCAGCAGTTCACGGGACAGACTAAATCAGCCCCAGCATTTT
NA	TRBV4-1	TRBJ2-7	15	NA	CASSQDGTRSYEQYF	TGCGCCAGCAGCCAAGACGGGACACGCTCCTACGAGCAGTACTTC
NA	TRBV27	TRBJ2-7	17	TRBD2	CASSFVPGLAGGTEQYF	TGTGCCAGCAGTTTCGTACCGGGACTAGCGGGAGGGACCGAGCAGTACTTC
NA	TRBV27	TRBJ1-2	15	NA	CASSLKFSSLYGYTF	TGTGCCAGCAGTTTAAAATTTTCTAGTCTCTATGGCTACACCTTC
NA	TRBV15	TRBJ2-2	15	NA	CATSRNRENTGELFF	TGTGCCACCAGCAGAAACCGGGAGAACACCGGGGAGCTGTTTTTT
NA	TRBV7-2	TRBJ2-1	16	TRBD2	CASSLGGGRAGDEQFF	TGTGCCAGCAGCTTAGGTGGCGGGAGGGCCGGGGATGAGCAGTTCTTC
NA	TRBV28	TRBJ2-3	15	NA	CASSRSSSVRDTQYF	TGTGCCAGCAGCCGAAGCTCTAGCGTTAGAGATACGCAGTATTTT
once	TRBV5-1	TRBJ2-6	15	NA	CASSFLAGGANVLTF	TGCGCCAGCAGCTTCTTGGCAGGTGGGGCCAACGTCCTGACTTTC
NA	TRBV6-1	TRBJ2-7	13	NA	CASSESSYSEQYF	TGTGCCAGCAGTGAATCGAGTTATTCCGAGCAGTACTTC
NA	TRBV4-1	TRBJ2-7	15	TRBD2	CASSQDRGRAYEQYF	TGCGCCAGCAGCCAAGATCGGGGGAGGGCCTACGAGCAGTACTTC
NA	TRBV6-5	TRBJ2-1	15	TRBD1	CASSYPGQGLNEQFF	TGTGCCAGCAGTTACCCGGGACAGGGGCTTAATGAGCAGTTCTTC
NA	TRBV10-3	TRBJ1-1	15	TRBD1	CAITTTGGAIAEAFF	TGTGCCATCACCACGACAGGGGGCGCGATCGCTGAAGCTTTCTTT
NA	TRBV5-5	TRBJ1-5	14	NA	CASSLAGANQPQHF	TGTGCCAGCAGCTTAGCAGGGGCCAATCAGCCCCAGCATTTT
NA	TRBV7-8	TRBJ2-7	14	TRBD1	CASSLYPDRGEQYF	TGTGCCAGCAGCTTATACCCGGACAGGGGCGAGCAGTACTTC